This TCR beta chain was sequenced during a study of response to subunit inactivated influenza vaccine. TCRdb passed the RT-PCR reads through MiXCR, listing each CDR3 protein once. The repertoire holds about 620,000 distinct CDR3 sequences, with about 11% as singletons. The CDR3 contains 16 residues. Trimming pared 5 bases from V and 3 bases from J, leaving 19 bases between. These data were likewise used in another study, on T cells expressing NK-cell markers. From that second work: Beta-chain TCR cDNA was generated via 5'RACE template switching with UMIs.

The source is a man between 50 and 59 years old who received an inactivated influenza vaccine. The sequences come from PBMCs from blood, collected on the day of vaccination. V usage is TRBV12-3 or TRBV12-4 and J usage is TRBJ1-1, with D perhaps matching TRBD1 (5 bases). The CDR3 spells CASSGPVWGRHTEAFF. In nucleotides, the CDR3 is TGTGCCAGCAGTGGACCGGTCTGGGGACGACACACTGAAGCTTTCTTT.